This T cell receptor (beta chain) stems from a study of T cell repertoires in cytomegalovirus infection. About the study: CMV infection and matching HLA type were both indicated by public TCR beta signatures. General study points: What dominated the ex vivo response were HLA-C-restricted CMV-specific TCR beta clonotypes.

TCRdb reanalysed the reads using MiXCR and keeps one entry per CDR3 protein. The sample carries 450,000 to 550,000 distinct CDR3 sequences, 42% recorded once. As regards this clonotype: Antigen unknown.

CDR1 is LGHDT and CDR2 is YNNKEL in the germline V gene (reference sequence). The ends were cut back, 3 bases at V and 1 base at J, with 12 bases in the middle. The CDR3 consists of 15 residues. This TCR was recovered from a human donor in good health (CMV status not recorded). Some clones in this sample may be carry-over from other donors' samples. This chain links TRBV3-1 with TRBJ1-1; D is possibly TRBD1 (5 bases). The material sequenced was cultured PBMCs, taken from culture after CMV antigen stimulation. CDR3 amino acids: CASSHHRRKNTEAFF. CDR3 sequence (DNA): TGTGCCAGCAGCCATCACAGGCGAAAGAACACTGAAGCTTTCTTT.